The clone carrying this T cell receptor (beta chain) was recorded at least ten times. Trimming at V came to 5 bases and at J to 3 bases, leaving 10 bases not matched to a gene. Germline assignment: CDR1 MNHEY and CDR2 SVGEGT. There are 15 residues in the CDR3. This sample stems from a study of Graves' ophthalmopathy and Graves' hyperthyroidism. Researchers took RNA transcripts and amplified TCR beta CDR3 regions from them. The first-round RT-PCR employed HTBI primers together with the Qiagen OneStep RT-PCR kit. A multiplex PCR was then performed as the second round. MiXCR was run by TCRdb on the multiplex PCR reads, yielding one entry per CDR3 protein. The data hold approximately 460,000 distinct CDR3 sequences, with roughly an eighth observed a single time.

The receptor was derived from a woman younger than 45 with Graves' ophthalmopathy. V gene TRBV6-2 or TRBV6-3 combines with J gene TRBJ2-7; 7 bases fit TRBD2. Material for sequencing was blood. CDR3 residues: CASSILSGGIYEQYF. The CDR3 DNA reads as TGTGCCAGCAGTATTCTTTCGGGGGGAATCTACGAGCAGTACTTC.